A single sample gave rise to the 20 T cell receptor beta chains below, sequenced in a study of T cells in Graves' hyperthyroidism and ophthalmopathy. Amplified TCR beta CDR3 regions derived from RNA transcripts. First-round RT-PCR of the TCR CDR3 relied on the HTBI primer set. Using its own MiXCR run on the multiplex PCR reads, TCRdb lists one record per CDR3 protein. The sample contains hundreds of thousands of distinct CDR3 sequences, around 13% of which appear only once. Material: blood. All receptors derive from a young woman with Graves' hyperthyroidism.

This clonotype was observed a handful of times. The rearrangement links TRBV15 to TRBJ1-5, with TRBD1 identical over 9 bases. This CDR3 spans 18 amino acids. Losses at the gene ends were 2 bases for V and 5 bases for J; bases not matched to a gene: 13. Germline CDR1 LNHNV, CDR2 YYDKDF (reference sequence). DNA of the CDR3: TGTGCCACCAGCAGATTCCGAGGACAGGGGTTAGGTGATCAGCCCCAGCATTTT. Amino acid sequence: CATSRFRGQGLGDQPQHF.

This clonotype was found a few times. In nucleotides, the CDR3 is TGCGCCAGCTGGAGGACTAGCGGTCTCTACAATGAGCAGTTCTTC. This codes for CASWRTSGLYNEQFF. This chain uses TRBV10-1 with TRBJ2-1; 10 bases match TRBD2. The CDR3 is 15 amino acids. V lost 8 bases and J lost 3; bases outside the gene matches: 7. The germline CDR1 and CDR2 sequences are WNHNN and SYGVQD (reference sequence).

The chain is built from TRBV18 and TRBJ2-2; maybe TRBD2 (5 bases). The V gene lost 2 bases and the J gene lost 5 bases, with 12 bases spanning the gap. CDR1 is KGHSH and CDR2 is LQKENI in the germline V gene. This CDR3 is built from 15 residues. This CDR3 is CASSPSTGKTGELFF. CDR3 DNA: TGTGCCAGCTCACCAAGTACGGGGAAGACCGGGGAGCTGTTTTTT.

Many counts were recorded for this clonotype. The V gene is TRBV28, the J gene TRBJ2-7; 7 bases match TRBD2. The CDR3 extends over 15 amino acids. Trimming took 2 bases from V and 5 from J; bases not matched to a gene: 9. The V gene's germline CDR1 is MDHEN and CDR2 SYDVKM. CDR3 bases: TGTGCCAGCAGTTTAGGCCTAGCGGAGGTCCACGAGCAGTACTTC. Amino acid sequence: CASSLGLAEVHEQYF.

This clonotype was picked up many times. This rearrangement joins TRBV27 to TRBJ2-3; D not certain. The germline V and J ends were trimmed by 2 bases and 6 bases, with 24 bases remaining between them. Germline V gene lookup returns CDR1 MNHEY and CDR2 SMNVEV (reference sequence). The CDR3 sequence is 18 residues long. CDR3 region: CASSLRSDTRHRYDTQYF. CDR3 DNA: TGTGCCAGCAGTTTAAGAAGCGACACTCGCCACAGATACGATACGCAGTATTTT.

V gene TRBV15 combines with J gene TRBJ1-1; no clear D. V gave up 5 bases and J gave up 0 bases, with 7 bases separating them. Germline V gene lookup returns CDR1 LNHNV and CDR2 YYDKDF (reference sequence). CDR3 size: 13 residues. The CDR3 protein is CATSYVMNTEAFF. In DNA, the CDR3 is TGTGCCACCAGCTATGTGATGAACACTGAAGCTTTCTTT.

This sequence joins TRBV29-1 and TRBJ2-5; D remains unclear. The CDR3 runs 13 residues. Germline V gives CDR1 SQVTM, CDR2 ANQGSEA. Trimming removed 0 bases from V and 1 base from J, with 6 bases in between. The CDR3, as DNA: TGCAGCGTTGAAGATTGGGCCCAAGAGACCCAGTACTTC. It is translated as CSVEDWAQETQYF.

The CDR3 protein is CASSKKREVAEEQFF. CDR3 sequence (DNA): TGTGCCAGTAGTAAAAAGCGGGAGGTGGCGGAGGAGCAGTTCTTC. The gene calls are TRBV19 and TRBJ2-1; 9 bases are a match to TRBD2. The CDR3 is 15 residues long. Germline V CDR1 and CDR2: LNHDA, SQIVND (reference sequence). V was pared by 4 bases and J by 10 bases, with 11 bases of the junction left unmatched.

This clonotype occurred a few times. The chain combines TRBV12-3 or TRBV12-4 with TRBJ1-5; 9 nucleotides align to TRBD1. V was clipped by 3 bases and J by 6 bases; unmatched bases: 12. The CDR3 has 17 residues. The CDR3 sequence: CASSFGTGRSRGQPQHF. The CDR3 DNA sequence: TGTGCCAGCAGTTTTGGGACAGGGAGAAGTAGGGGTCAGCCCCAGCATTTT.

This clonotype was seen more than once but under ten times. This chain uses TRBV6-6 with TRBJ2-5, with 10 bases fitting TRBD1. The junction had 4 bases not matched to a gene; V was cut back by 2 bases and J by 4 bases. The CDR3 spans 15 residues. Germline CDR1 reads MNHNY; CDR2 reads SVGAGI (reference sequence). The CDR3 sequence is CASSYARDRGETQYF. The CDR3, as DNA: TGTGCCAGCAGTTACGCCCGGGACAGGGGAGAGACCCAGTACTTC.

In DNA form, the CDR3 reads TGTGCCATCAGTGTTCAGGGGGACAGGGGGGCCAACGTCCTGACTTTC. It codes for CAISVQGDRGANVLTF. This rearrangement joins TRBV10-3 to TRBJ2-6; 8 bases line up with TRBD1. The ends lost 4 bases at V and 4 bases at J; junction bases unmatched: 6. In germline, CDR1 is ENHRY, CDR2 SYGVKD. The CDR3 extends over 16 amino acids.

Ten or more counts support this clonotype. This chain uses TRBV6-6 with TRBJ2-7, with D possibly TRBD2 on 6 matching bases. Per germline, CDR1 MNHNY and CDR2 SVGAGI (reference sequence). V lost 0 bases to trimming and J lost 3 bases, with 15 bases between them. The CDR3 is 16 residues long. CDR3 DNA sequence: TGTGCCAGCAGTTACTCGGGGGACTTTAGGTACTACGAGCAGTACTTC. Translation gives CASSYSGDFRYYEQYF.

The chain is built from TRBV7-9 and TRBJ2-4; the D is unclear. The germline V gene has CDR1 SEHNR and CDR2 FQNEAQ (reference sequence). This CDR3 has 13 residues. Trimming took off 1 base at V and 2 bases at J, with 3 bases between the two ends. CDR3 amino acids: CASSLVSKNIQYF. In DNA form, the CDR3 reads TGTGCCAGCAGCTTAGTGTCCAAAAACATTCAGTACTTC. Drawing the rest from reference TRBV7-9 and TRBJ2-4, the complete variable domain is DTGVSQNPRHKITKRGQNVTFRCDPISEHNRLYWYRQTLGQGPEFLTYFQNEAQLEKSRLLSDRFSAERPKGSFSTLEIQRTEQGDSAMYLCASSLVSKNIQYFGAGTRLSVL.

V usage is TRBV3-1 and J usage is TRBJ2-3; 12 nucleotides match TRBD2. This CDR3 has 17 amino acids. Germline CDR1 reads LGHDT; CDR2 reads YNNKEL (reference sequence). The J segment lost 6 bases and the V segment lost 1 base, leaving 8 bases of the junction unmatched. CDR3 nucleotides: TGTGCCAGCAGCCAAGGGGCTAGCGGGAGGGGCCCCGATACGCAGTATTTT. It is translated as CASSQGASGRGPDTQYF.

This chain joins TRBV5-1 and TRBJ2-7; D unclear. CDR1 is SGHRS, CDR2 YFSETQ, per germline. This CDR3 contains 15 residues. Trimming took 2 bases from V and 4 from J, leaving 16 bases between them. CDR3 in DNA: TGCGCCAGCAGCTTAGAGACTGAGATGTGGTACGAGCAGTACTTC. This translates into CASSLETEMWYEQYF.

Turning to this clonotype: This could be a read error, since a much larger clone is one nucleotide away. The chain links TRBV3-1 to TRBJ2-7; D is undetermined. The CDR3 runs to 13 residues. In germline, CDR1 is LGHDT, CDR2 YNNKEL (reference sequence). CDR3 nucleotide sequence: TGTGCCAGCTGCCAATCGGACCGCTACGAGCAGTACTTC. Its translation is CASCQSDRYEQYF.

V gene TRBV20-1 combines with J gene TRBJ1-2; TRBD1 matches at 11 bases. Germline-derived CDR1 and CDR2 are DFQATT and SNEGSKA (reference sequence). With V trimmed by 1 base and J by 6 bases, 4 bases remained unmatched. The CDR3 totals 14 residues. CDR3 region: CSARALDRGHGYTF. The CDR3 DNA sequence: TGCAGTGCTAGAGCCTTGGACAGGGGGCATGGCTACACCTTC.

This clonotype was recorded at least ten times. The V gene is TRBV7-9, the J gene TRBJ1-5, with D tentatively TRBD1 (6 bases). V lost 4 bases, J lost 12 bases, and 13 bases lay in between. Germline V gene sequence: CDR1 SEHNR, CDR2 FQNEAQ (reference sequence). This CDR3 is built from 12 residues. As DNA, the CDR3 is TGTGCCAGCAGCTCCTCAACAGGGATCCAGCATTTT. Its protein product is CASSSSTGIQHF.

This clonotype was found many times. The chain joins TRBV10-3 to TRBJ1-1; 8 positions match TRBD1. V gave up 6 bases and J gave up 5 bases; unmatched junction bases: 5. The germline CDR1 and CDR2 sequences are ENHRY and SYGVKD. CDR3 size: 13 residues. The CDR3 nucleotides read TGTGCCATCAGCAGACAGGGGAGTACTGAAGCTTTCTTT. It is translated as CAISRQGSTEAFF.

This clonotype was recorded many times. This sequence joins TRBV28 and TRBJ2-2; D could derive from TRBD1 or TRBD2 (5 bases each). The germline gives CDR1 MDHEN, CDR2 SYDVKM. The V and J ends lost 3 bases and 0 bases respectively, with 8 bases between them. The CDR3 consists of 15 residues. The CDR3: CASSFGTSNTGELFF. CDR3 bases: TGTGCCAGCAGTTTCGGGACCTCGAACACCGGGGAGCTGTTTTTT.